A selection of T cell receptor beta chains follows, all from one sample in a study of blood T cells in healthy people across ages. TCRdb redid the calling of the 5' RACE reads with MiXCR, one entry per CDR3 protein. Of more than 900,000 distinct CDR3 sequences listed, 20% to 25% are singletons. These data also formed part of another study, on T cells of mothers and their children.

The sequenced sample was blood. The receptors stem from a girl aged 2 to 10 in good health. Both conserved end residues are part of each CDR3. D genes are given only for firm matches. A row's size may be missing; if present it is once, few, many or a size class.

V gene	D gene	clone size	J gene	CDR3 DNA	CDR3 protein
TRBV4-1	TRBD2	few	TRBJ2-1	TGCGCCAGCAGCCCGACCCCAGCGGGGGGGTTAGTCGAGCAGTTCTTC	CASSPTPAGGLVEQFF
TRBV6-6	TRBD2	few	TRBJ2-1	TGTGCCAGCAGTTACCCCCTAGCGGGAGTAATCAATGAGCAGTTCTTC	CASSYPLAGVINEQFF
TRBV14	.	.	TRBJ1-2	TGTGCCAGCAGCCAAGTAACGGCTGGCTGCACCTTC	CASSQVTAGCTF
TRBV7-3	.	few	TRBJ1-4	TGTGCCAGCAGCTTTAGAAATGAAAAACTGTTTTTT	CASSFRNEKLFF
TRBV29-1	.	.	TRBJ2-5	TGCAGCGTCGCCTTCGAGACCCAGTACTTC	CSVAFETQYF
TRBV3-1	.	once	TRBJ2-3	TGTGCCAGCAGCCAAGAACCGGGCGGGGGCACAGATACGCAGTATTTT	CASSQEPGGGTDTQYF
TRBV28	.	few	TRBJ2-5	TGTGCCAGCAGTTTCGTGGGGGGCCCCCAAGAGACCCAGTACTTC	CASSFVGGPQETQYF
TRBV6-6	.	.	TRBJ2-1	TGTGCCAGCAGTTTACTCCCGTTAGGTGAGCAGTTCTTC	CASSLLPLGEQFF
TRBV29-1	.	many	TRBJ2-5	TGCAGCGTGTTTAGACAGGTCAGCTTCCCAGAGACCCAGTACTTC	CSVFRQVSFPETQYF
TRBV5-5	.	.	TRBJ2-2	TGTGCCAGCAGCCCCGCCCACCCCGGGGAGCTGTTTTTT	CASSPAHPGELFF
TRBV27	.	.	TRBJ1-4	TGCGCCAGCAGTACCTTGGACGGATGGAGTGAAAAACTGTTTTTT	CASSTLDGWSEKLFF
TRBV4-1	TRBD2	once	TRBJ2-5	TGCGCCAGCATCGACATTGGGACTAGCGAAGAGACCCAGTACTTC	CASIDIGTSEETQYF
TRBV6-5	TRBD1	few	TRBJ2-7	TGTGCCAGCAGCCTGACAGGGGGCTCCTACTACGAGCAGTACTTC	CASSLTGGSYYEQYF
TRBV27	TRBD1	once	TRBJ2-7	TGTGCCAGCAGTCCCCAGGACAGGGGAGGCAACTACGAGCAGTACTTC	CASSPQDRGGNYEQYF
TRBV7-2	.	.	TRBJ1-3	TGTGCCAGCACCCCCGGGGGGCCTTCCTCTTACTCTGGAAACACCATATATTTT	CASTPGGPSSYSGNTIYF
TRBV20-1	.	.	TRBJ2-7	TGCAGTGCCCGCGACAGCCTTACCTACGAGCAGTACTTC	CSARDSLTYEQYF
TRBV5-5	.	.	TRBJ2-7	TGTGCCAGCAGCTCCGACCCCCTTATGGGCCGCGTGGACGAGCAGTACTTC	CASSSDPLMGRVDEQYF
TRBV5-1	.	once	TRBJ1-1	TGCGCCAGCACCCCCGGTTGGGGAAACACTGAAGCTTTCTTT	CASTPGWGNTEAFF
TRBV7-8	TRBD1	.	TRBJ1-5	TGTGCCAGCAGCTTAAATATTCTCATCAGGGGGCATAATCAGCCCCAGCATTTT	CASSLNILIRGHNQPQHF
TRBV29-1	TRBD2	few	TRBJ2-7	TGCAGCGTTGCTAGCGGGACCCGCTACGAGCAGTACTTC	CSVASGTRYEQYF
TRBV13	TRBD1	few	TRBJ1-4	TGTGCCAGCAGCGCGACAGGGAACCCCGCAACTAATGAAAAACTGTTTTTT	CASSATGNPATNEKLFF
TRBV16	TRBD2	.	TRBJ2-1	TGTGCCAGCAGCCAAAATCTAGCGGGGGGGCTCAATGAGCAGTTCTTC	CASSQNLAGGLNEQFF
TRBV28	TRBD2	.	TRBJ2-1	TGTGCCAGCAGTATCCAAAGCGGGAGTTCCTACAATGAGCAGTTCTTC	CASSIQSGSSYNEQFF
TRBV7-2	.	.	TRBJ2-7	TGTGCCAGCAGCTGGGGAGGCGTGGCTGACGAGCAGTACTTC	CASSWGGVADEQYF
TRBV29-1	TRBD1	.	TRBJ2-5	TGCAGCGTACAGGGGATGGAGACCCAGTACTTC	CSVQGMETQYF
TRBV20-1	TRBD2	few	TRBJ2-3	TGCAGTGCTAGAGATGTCCTAGCGGTCTTCACAGATACGCAGTATTTT	CSARDVLAVFTDTQYF
TRBV27	TRBD2	.	TRBJ2-7	TGTGCCAGCAGTTCATACAAGGGACTAGCGGACTACGAGCAGTACTTC	CASSSYKGLADYEQYF
TRBV7-2	.	few	TRBJ2-1	TGTGCCAGCAGCTTATACGGACCCTACAATGAGCAGTTCTTC	CASSLYGPYNEQFF
TRBV11-2	TRBD2	.	TRBJ2-5	TGTGCCAGCAGCGCGGTACGGGGGGGCCGAGAGACCCAGTACTTC	CASSAVRGGRETQYF
TRBV6-1	TRBD1	.	TRBJ2-2	TGTGCCAGCGGAGGGACAGGGGTATCGAGGGGCACCGGGGAGCTGTTTTTT	CASGGTGVSRGTGELFF
TRBV7-3	TRBD2	.	TRBJ2-3	TGTGCCAGCAGCCCCGGGGGGTTCGGCACAGATACGCAGTATTTT	CASSPGGFGTDTQYF
TRBV7-7	.	.	TRBJ2-2	TGTGCTAGCAGCTTAGCGTCCAGCGGGCTTACCGGGGAGCTGTTTTTT	CASSLASSGLTGELFF
TRBV6-1	.	few	TRBJ2-4	TGTGCCAGCAGTAGCCGGGGGGCAACCAAAAACATTCAGTACTTC	CASSSRGATKNIQYF
TRBV12-3/TRBV12-4	.	.	TRBJ1-2	TGTGCCAGCAGTTTAGTAGCAGGGGTCGGCTATGGCTACACCTTC	CASSLVAGVGYGYTF
TRBV20-1	.	few	TRBJ1-1	TGCAGTGCTAGAGATCTCTTGCGGGGCCCGGACACTGAGGCTTTCTTT	CSARDLLRGPDTEAFF
TRBV5-1	.	.	TRBJ1-3	TGCGCCAGCAGCGGGGGAAGCTCTGGAAACACCATATATTTT	CASSGGSSGNTIYF
TRBV7-9	TRBD2	.	TRBJ2-7	TGTGCCAGCAGCCAGAGAGCGGGAGTAGGCGAGCAGTACTTT	CASSQRAGVGEQYF
TRBV28	.	many	TRBJ2-3	TGTGCCAGCAGTTTCCTCGGGCCCGATACGCAGTATTTT	CASSFLGPDTQYF
TRBV6-5	TRBD1	.	TRBJ2-1	TGTGCCAGCAGTTACTCGATTTTAGGGGGCAGGGAGCAGTTCTTC	CASSYSILGGREQFF
TRBV11-2	TRBD2	few	TRBJ2-1	TGTGCCAGCAGCTTAGGAACCGGGACTAGCGGGAACAATGAGCAGTTCTTC	CASSLGTGTSGNNEQFF
TRBV4-2	TRBD2	few	TRBJ2-7	TGTGCCAGCAGCCAAGATTTAGCGGGGTTGGCCTACGAGCAGTACTTC	CASSQDLAGLAYEQYF
TRBV7-9	.	few	TRBJ2-5	TGTGCCAGCAGCTTCTCCCGGGACTCCCAAGAGACCCAGTACTTC	CASSFSRDSQETQYF
TRBV29-1	TRBD1	.	TRBJ2-7	TGCAGCGTTGCCGGGGACAGGGTCCACGAGCAGTACTTC	CSVAGDRVHEQYF
TRBV29-1	.	few	TRBJ2-2	TGCAGCGTTGAGTCGGGTACCGGGGAGCTGTTTTTT	CSVESGTGELFF
TRBV12-3/TRBV12-4	.	.	TRBJ2-3	TGTGCCAGCAAACCGGCAGGCACAGATACGCAGTATTTT	CASKPAGTDTQYF
TRBV12-5	TRBD1	few	TRBJ1-6	TGTGCTAGTGGTGCCTCGGGACAGGGCTATTCACCCCTCCACTTT	CASGASGQGYSPLHF
TRBV27	.	many	TRBJ1-2	TGTGCCAGCAGTTTAGCCGGGCAGCTCTATGGCTACACCTTC	CASSLAGQLYGYTF
TRBV29-1	.	.	TRBJ1-1	TGCAGCGGAAGGGGGGCCACTGAAGCTTTCTTT	CSGRGATEAFF
TRBV9	TRBD2	few	TRBJ2-1	TGTGCCAGCAGCGTAACGATGACTAGCGGCAATGAGCAGTTCTTC	CASSVTMTSGNEQFF
TRBV10-3	TRBD1	few	TRBJ2-7	TGTGCCATCAGTGAGTCGAGACGACAGGGTCTAATTTACGAGCAGTACTTC	CAISESRRQGLIYEQYF
TRBV3-1	.	few	TRBJ2-4	TGTGCCAGCAGCCCGGGACTGAGCAAAAACATTCAGTACTTC	CASSPGLSKNIQYF
TRBV29-1	.	few	TRBJ1-4	TGCAGCGTTGATGTGGGAAAACTGTTTTTT	CSVDVGKLFF
TRBV20-1	TRBD2	few	TRBJ2-7	TGCAGTGCTAGAGATTTCCGCGGGGGGGGTTACGAGCAGTACTTC	CSARDFRGGGYEQYF
TRBV11-2	.	.	TRBJ2-7	TGTGCCAGCAGCCAAGTGGCAGATGCCTACGAGCAGTACTTC	CASSQVADAYEQYF
TRBV7-6	.	.	TRBJ2-1	TGTGCCAGCAGCCCTAGCCGCTACGAGCAGTTCTTC	CASSPSRYEQFF